This TCR beta chain was sequenced for a study of T cell repertoires in cytomegalovirus infection. Overall study: Public TCR beta signatures indicated both CMV infection and matching HLA type.

Via MiXCR, TCRdb re-called the reads, giving one row per CDR3 protein. The table shows hundreds of thousands of distinct CDR3 sequences, with around 32% occurring only once. About this clonotype itself: Its antigen is unknown. At one end, the junction sequence differs from germline, possibly due to a read error.

The study, taken as a whole, reports: HLA-C-restricted CMV-specific TCR beta clonotypes prevailed in the ex vivo response. Using cumulative public TCR beta family frequency, the authors identified those who carried CMV together with the relevant HLA.

This CDR3 is built from 11 residues. In germline, CDR1 is SNHLY, CDR2 FYNNEI. The sequence was obtained from a human donor in good health (CMV status not recorded). Some clones in this sample may be carry-over from other donors' samples. The chain recombines TRBV2 with TRBJ1-6, with D unclear. The source material was cultured PBMCs, sampled from culture after CMV antigen stimulation. The CDR3 sequence: CASNSNSPLHF. CDR3 nucleotide sequence: TGTGCCAGCAACTCGAATTCACCACTCCACTTT.